A single T cell receptor (beta chain) is shown here with its context. This specimen comes from a study of cytomegalovirus exposure and HLA in healthy donors. Whole-study context: For the approximately 400 genotyped donors, 81% fell within the Caucasian-associated ancestry cluster.

The CDR3 covers 14 residues. Trimming shortened V by 0 bases and J by 6 bases, and 9 bases separated the two germline ends. Germline V lookup: CDR1 MRHNA, CDR2 SNTAGT. Primers: 60 Vbeta forward and 13 Jbeta reverse. Assay: immunoSEQ multiplex PCR; the TCRdb copy retains only in-frame clones and omits some. Counted here are around 100,000 clones, 70% to 80% occurring once; the ten biggest clones make up more than 4.5%. The TCR was taken from a woman aged 18-29 years in good health and CMV-seropositive. The material sequenced was PBMCs. The chain employs TRBV6-4 and TRBJ2-1; D gene uncertain. Written as DNA, the CDR3 is TGTGCCAGCAGTGACTCACAAGTTGCCAATGAGCAGTTCTTC. As protein: CASSDSQVANEQFF.